This T cell receptor (beta chain) was identified during a study of PD-1 blockade in classical Hodgkin lymphoma (dated by TCRdb to the early 2020s). Some background on the complete study: Nivolumab dosing was 3 mg/kg intravenously every 2 weeks, continuing until either disease progression or unacceptable toxicity. The study used TCR beta sequencing and CyTOF to define a peripheral blood immune signature of response to PD-1 blockade in classical Hodgkin lymphoma. Results the study describes overall, beyond this receptor: Patients starting nivolumab less than 1 year after ASCT had lower diversity and were excluded from later analyses to avoid confounding by immune reconstitution. Trial patients achieving complete response had baseline diversity similar to newly diagnosed patients, whereas partial responders and progressors had significantly lower diversity. Baseline TCR diversity was reported as lower in newly diagnosed patients than in healthy donors, and lower still in relapsed/refractory patients. The study was restricted to a single clinical trial cohort, and the causes of repertoire differences, possibly disease activity or prior therapy, were left undefined. By C4D1, a significant rise was seen in CD4+ TCR diversity but not in CD8+ TCR diversity (p=0.0027 vs p=0.16), and the rise was most apparent among complete responders (p=0.02).

The Qiagen DNeasy kit was used to extract genomic DNA both from unsorted PBMCs and from the negatively selected CD4+ and CD8+ fractions. Amplification of TCR beta CDR3 regions was done by immunoSEQ multiplex PCR with primers that anneal to V and J segments. A synthetic immune receptor repertoire was used to minimize amplification bias, and any residual bias was removed computationally once sequencing was done. On the authors' methods: Repertoire diversity was quantified as the Shannon entropy index using custom Python scripts. Unsorted, CD4+ and CD8+ repertoires were analyzed separately, except in combined analyses where CD4+ and CD8+ sequences were merged in silico. Clonal expansion was defined as at least a 2-fold frequency increase after treatment relative to C1D1, with a pseudocount of 0.5 for undetected baseline clones. Singleton clones were defined as clones with 0 or 1 copy at C1D1, and non-singleton clones were defined as clones with 2 or more copies. By matching protein sequences in sorted samples from the same patient, clones expanded in unsorted samples were annotated as CD4+, CD8+ or unknown. Wilcoxon tests were applied to paired samples to test diversity changes from C1D1 to C4D1. Held by TCRdb, this immuneACCESS table contains in-frame sequences only and omits some clones. Under half of the omission traces to an unresolved V gene where checked; the cause of the rest is unknown. D and trimming were read from the DNA, whereas the V and J calls and clone size are those reported in that table. The sample table contains around 41,000 clones; only one count was recorded for approximately 80% of them. The ten largest clonotypes hold roughly 9.7% of the sample.

From its cysteine to its phenylalanine, the CDR3 spans 16 amino acids. The DNA shown is the 48-base CDR3, in frame from base 1. The germline V gene encodes CDR1 SSHAT and CDR2 FNYEAQ (reference sequence). The sample's time point label, in plain terms: cycle 1 day 1 (C1D1), immediately before nivolumab initiation. Relapse after autologous stem cell transplantation had occurred in all trial patients, and cohorts A, B and C were distinguished by prior brentuximab vedotin exposure. The trial cohort was composed of 55 to 65 patients with relapsed/refractory classical Hodgkin lymphoma, for whom complete response, partial response or progressive disease was recorded as best overall response. In the multi-cohort phase II CheckMate 205 trial, trial patients received single-agent nivolumab. An independent review committee assessed best overall response using the 2007 International Working Group response criteria. Trial PBMCs were collected just before the start of nivolumab (C1D1) and during therapy at cycle 2 day 1 and cycle 4 day 1. Peripheral blood was collected in 8 mL Vacutainer Cell Preparation Tubes, from which PBMCs were isolated by centrifugation and then cryopreserved.

This clone was seen only once. No cognate antigen has been identified for it. One junction end disagrees with the germline gene, perhaps due to a read error. The rearranged chain carries TRBV7-7 and TRBJ2-3; TRBD1 fits 9 bases in the junction. The clonotype comes from a human donor with classical Hodgkin lymphoma. The sequenced sample was peripheral blood mononuclear cells (PBMCs), obtained at baseline. The CDR3 has the sequence CASSFWTGDRTDTQYF. The nucleotide sequence is given as TGTGCTAGCAGCTTCTGGACAGGGGACCGCACAGATACGCAGTATTTT.